The 6 T cell receptor beta chains below all came from one sample that was sequenced in a study of neurological immune-mediated disorders. TCRdb re-derived calls from the 5' RACE reads in MiXCR, one entry per CDR3 protein. The profile covers 40,000 to 55,000 distinct CDR3 sequences, with 2.5% to 3.5% appearing a single time and roughly 16% taken by the ten largest. The sample comprised PBMCs. Receptors originate from a woman in her 50s with multiple sclerosis.

This clonotype was counted at least ten times. V and J are TRBV27 and TRBJ2-5; D may match TRBD1 or TRBD2 (5 bases each). This CDR3 is 16 amino acids long. Between the trimmed V and J ends, which lost 0 bases and 3 bases, there was a span of 14 bases. In germline, CDR1 is MNHEY, CDR2 SMNVEV (reference sequence). The CDR3 DNA follows: TGTGCCAGCAGTTTATCGAGATCCCTGGGGGAAGAGACCCAGTACTTC. This codes for CASSLSRSLGEETQYF.

The rearrangement links TRBV27 to TRBJ2-7; D possibly uses TRBD1 or TRBD2 (6 bases each). The CDR3 is made up of 13 amino acids. V was trimmed by 6 bases and J by 5 bases, leaving 14 bases between them. Germline V gene sequence: CDR1 MNHEY, CDR2 SMNVEV (reference sequence). The CDR3 sequence is CASRAIGGDEQYF. The DNA of the CDR3 is TGTGCCAGCAGGGCGATCGGGGGCGACGAGCAGTACTTC.

In its sample, this clonotype was seen many times. The genes are TRBV29-1 and TRBJ1-3; TRBD1 matches at 10 bases. The V segment lost 6 bases and the J segment 0 bases; nucleotides outside the gene matches: 11. This CDR3 is 17 amino acids long. Germline CDR1 SQVTM, CDR2 ANQGSEA. The CDR3 reads CSVEPGTGASSGNTIYF. The CDR3 region has the DNA TGCAGCGTGGAGCCCGGGACAGGGGCCTCCTCTGGAAACACCATATATTTT.

In its sample, this clonotype was seen many times. The CDR3 sequence is CASSLVSSYTEAFF. In DNA, the CDR3 is TGTGCCAGCAGTTTGGTTTCCAGCTACACTGAAGCTTTCTTT. The chain couples TRBV12-3 or TRBV12-4 to TRBJ1-1; unclear D gene. V shed 3 bases and J shed 3 bases, with 11 bases lying between them. CDR3 length: 14 residues.

In this sample, this clonotype turned up many times. The chain recombines TRBV10-2 with TRBJ2-2; 7 bases line up with TRBD1. With V trimmed by 6 bases and J by 4 bases, 11 bases remained unmatched. This CDR3 has 16 amino acids. Germline V gene data show CDR1 as WSHSY and CDR2 as SAAADI. Written as DNA, the CDR3 is TGCGCCAGCAGCCCAAGGGGGCTAGCAGGCACCGGGGAGCTGTTTTTT. Its translation is CASSPRGLAGTGELFF.

This clonotype was detected many times. The gene calls are TRBV5-1 and TRBJ2-7; TRBD2 aligns across 8 bases. V shed 2 bases and J 4 bases; nucleotides not matched to a gene: 5. The CDR3 has 14 residues. Per the germline V gene, CDR1 is SGHRS and CDR2 is YFSETQ. The CDR3 DNA sequence: TGCGCCAGCAGCTTTGCCGGGAGGGAGTACGAGCAGTACTTC. Translated, it gives CASSFAGREYEQYF.